The rows below give T cell receptor beta chains drawn from one sample of a study of blood T cell repertoires in COVID-19. The table came from immunoSEQ multiplex PCR; TCRdb's copy has only in-frame clones and leaves some out. This sample has hundreds of thousands of clones, with around 87% found just once. The source material was PBMCs or T cells enriched from blood (not recorded which). The source is a man under 40 who had recovered from COVID-19. The CDR3 runs from the conserved cysteine through the conserved F or W. The D gene is left open where the match is weak. Only some rows state a clone size, as once, few, many or a class for expanded clones.

j_call clone_size d_call v_call cdr3_aa cdr3_nt
TRBJ2-5 - - TRBV7-2 CASSLVLETQYF TGTGCCAGCAGCTTAGTCTTAGAGACCCAGTACTTC
TRBJ2-2 - TRBD2 TRBV7-7 CASSLSLAGVYTGELFF TGTGCTAGCAGCTTATCACTAGCGGGAGTGTATACCGGGGAGCTGTTTTTT
TRBJ2-1 - - TRBV2 CASSPMGLTQFF TGTGCCAGCAGTCCAATGGGCCTCACGCAGTTCTTC
TRBJ2-7 - - TRBV28 CASSLSNEQYF TGTGCCAGCAGTTTAAGCAACGAGCAGTACTTC
TRBJ2-7 once - TRBV2 CASRGQSYEQYF TGTGCCAGCAGAGGACAGTCCTACGAGCAGTACTTC
TRBJ2-7 - TRBD1 TRBV30 CAWSRDRGHSYEQYF TGTGCCTGGAGCCGGGACAGGGGGCACTCCTACGAGCAGTACTTC
TRBJ2-2 once - TRBV9 CASSPRDLNTGELFF TGTGCCAGCAGCCCCCGGGACTTGAACACCGGGGAGCTGTTTTTT
TRBJ1-4 - - TRBV15 CATSGSYNLGDEKLFF TGTGCCACCAGCGGATCTTATAACCTCGGGGATGAAAAACTGTTTTTT
TRBJ1-5 - - TRBV5-1 CASSDGQREGQPQHF TGCGCCAGCAGCGACGGACAGAGGGAAGGTCAGCCCCAGCATTTT
TRBJ2-2 - - TRBV10-3 CAISDLFGGANTGELFF TGTGCCATCAGTGATCTTTTTGGCGGCGCGAACACCGGGGAGCTGTTTTTT
TRBJ2-5 - - TRBV6-1 CASSGVGGSARETQYF TGTGCCAGCAGTGGGGTCGGGGGAAGCGCCCGGGAGACCCAGTACTTC
TRBJ2-1 - - TRBV28 CASSTRGARARNEQFF TGTGCCAGCTCTACTCGGGGGGCCAGGGCCCGCAATGAGCAGTTCTTC
TRBJ1-3 - - TRBV6-5 CASSYTLLTEKNTIYF TGTGCCAGCAGTTACACCCTACTGACAGAGAAGAACACCATATATTTT
TRBJ1-1 once - TRBV6-5 CASSYDQAFEAFF TGTGCCAGCAGTTACGATCAGGCGTTTGAAGCTTTCTTT
TRBJ1-5 - TRBD1 TRBV5-1 CASSVGTGGQPQHF TGCGCCAGCAGCGTCGGGACAGGGGGCCAGCCCCAGCATTTT
TRBJ2-2 - TRBD2 TRBV7-2 CASSPQPGLTNTGELFF TGTGCCAGCAGCCCGCAACCGGGACTAACGAACACCGGGGAGCTGTTTTTT
TRBJ2-7 - - TRBV21-1 CASSKRGQGPGRAAYEQYF TGTGCCAGCAGCAAAAGGGGACAGGGGCCCGGGAGGGCCGCCTACGAGCAGTACTTC
TRBJ2-5 - - TRBV29-1 CSVGQLQETQYF TGCAGCGTCGGACAGCTCCAAGAGACCCAGTACTTC
TRBJ1-3 - - TRBV9 CASSVGSGSGNTIYF TGTGCCAGCAGCGTAGGCTCAGGCTCTGGAAACACCATATATTTT
TRBJ2-7 - TRBD2 TRBV5-4 CASSLGAGVNNEQYF TGTGCCAGCAGCTTGGGGGCGGGAGTCAACAACGAGCAGTACTTC
TRBJ1-6 - - TRBV7-3 CASSLRGDGNSPLHF TGTGCCAGCAGCTTAAGGGGGGATGGTAATTCACCCCTCCACTTT
TRBJ1-2 - - TRBV7-8 CASSSGTRGYTF TGTGCCAGCAGCTCAGGGACACGGGGCTACACCTTC
TRBJ2-1 - TRBD2 TRBV27 CASSFGTSGLHNEQFF TGTGCCAGCAGTTTTGGTACTAGCGGACTTCACAATGAGCAGTTCTTC
TRBJ2-7 - - TRBV12-3/TRBV12-4 CASSLGSYEQYF TGTGCCAGCAGTTTAGGCAGCTACGAGCAGTACTTC
TRBJ2-2 - TRBD2 TRBV5-1 CASRKSGLAGTGELFF TGCGCCAGCAGGAAATCGGGACTAGCGGGCACCGGGGAGCTGTTTTTT
TRBJ1-4 - - TRBV19 CASSIGSSREKLFF TGTGCCAGTAGTATAGGATCGTCCAGAGAAAAACTGTTTTTT
TRBJ2-7 once TRBD1 TRBV18 CASSLYRGRNEQYF TGTGCCAGCTCGCTTTACAGGGGGAGGAACGAGCAGTACTTC
TRBJ1-6 - TRBD1 TRBV9 CASKTGPGNSPLHF TGTGCCAGCAAGACAGGGCCTGGGAATTCACCCCTCCACTTT
TRBJ1-2 once TRBD1 TRBV18 CASSPGTGGGYTF TGTGCCAGCTCCCCCGGGACAGGGGGCGGCTACACCTTC
TRBJ1-2 - - TRBV7-8 CASSQVPLDGYTF TGTGCCAGCAGCCAAGTCCCCTTAGATGGCTACACCTTC
TRBJ2-1 once - TRBV29-1 CSVELAFNEQFF TGCAGCGTTGAACTAGCATTCAATGAGCAGTTCTTC
TRBJ1-5 few TRBD1 TRBV18 CASSPSFQGATGNQPQHF TGTGCCAGCTCACCAAGTTTCCAGGGGGCGACGGGCAATCAGCCCCAGCATTTT
TRBJ2-1 - TRBD2 TRBV14 CASSRPGTNLYNEQFF TGTGCCAGCAGCCGCCCTGGGACTAATCTCTACAATGAGCAGTTCTTC
TRBJ2-2 - TRBD1 TRBV10-1 CASSYGTVGTGELFF TGCGCCAGCAGTTATGGGACAGTTGGCACCGGGGAGCTGTTTTTT
TRBJ1-2 - - TRBV6-1 CASSEIRGRVPRF TGTGCCAGCAGTGAAATTAGGGGAAGGGTCCCCCGCTTC
TRBJ2-1 - TRBD2 TRBV11-3 CASSGLGAGIYNEQFF TGTGCCAGCAGCGGGCTAGGAGCGGGGATATACAATGAGCAGTTCTTC
TRBJ2-3 - - TRBV7-2 CASSANSYLTDTQYF TGTGCCAGCAGCGCGAACTCCTATTTAACAGATACGCAGTATTTT
TRBJ2-1 - TRBD1 TRBV18 CASSPRVGTGNEQFF TGTGCCAGCTCACCACGAGTAGGGACAGGAAATGAGCAGTTCTTC
TRBJ2-3 - - TRBV6-5 CASRSSTGTDTQYF TGTGCCAGCAGAAGTTCCACCGGGACAGATACGCAGTATTTT
TRBJ2-3 - - TRBV18 CASSTTSTDTQYF TGTGCCAGCTCGACAACTAGCACAGATACGCAGTATTTT
TRBJ2-1 - - TRBV5-1 CASSLTQGIYNEQFF TGCGCCAGCAGCTTAACACAGGGAATCTACAATGAGCAGTTCTTC
TRBJ1-4 - - TRBV5-1 CASSPTGGTNEKLFF TGCGCCAGCAGCCCGACGGGAGGAACTAATGAAAAACTGTTTTTT
TRBJ2-7 - - TRBV5-1 CASRRELGEQYF TGCGCCAGCAGACGGGAGCTGGGCGAGCAGTACTTC
TRBJ1-1 - - TRBV27 CASSQTRANTEAFF TGTGCCAGCAGCCAAACCAGGGCGAACACTGAAGCTTTCTTT